The 29 T cell receptor beta chains presented below share a single source sample, sequenced in a study of cytomegalovirus exposure and HLA in healthy donors. PCR primers comprised 60 Vbeta and 13 Jbeta primers. TCRdb's copy holds only in-frame clones and misses some; the assay was immunoSEQ multiplex PCR. This sample yields some 95,000 clones, of which less than 80% are seen a single time; roughly 4.3% belongs to the top ten. What was sequenced was PBMCs. The receptors were gathered from a woman aged 40 to 49 in good health and CMV-seropositive.

The chain has TRBV7-2 and TRBJ2-1; a possible D gene is TRBD1 (5 bases). Trimming stripped 6 bases from V and 1 base from J, with 13 bases between. This CDR3 is built from 15 residues. The germline V gene encodes CDR1 SGHTA and CDR2 FQGNSA. This CDR3 reads CASSQDPGSYNEQFF. The DNA of the CDR3 is TGTGCCAGCAGTCAAGACCCAGGGTCCTACAATGAGCAGTTCTTC.

The chain combines TRBV10-2 with TRBJ2-1, with TRBD2 matching 10 bases. The CDR3 totals 15 residues. CDR1 WSHSY and CDR2 SAAADI come from the germline V gene. The ends lost 4 bases at V and 4 bases at J; junction bases unmatched: 4. CDR3 loop: CASSVLAGEYNEQFF. In DNA, the CDR3 is TGCGCCAGCAGTGTCCTAGCGGGAGAGTACAATGAGCAGTTCTTC.

The CDR3 loop is CASVGVSGRDPYEQYF. In DNA, the CDR3 is TGTGCCAGCGTCGGGGTTAGCGGGAGGGACCCCTACGAGCAGTACTTC. V is TRBV21-1 and J is TRBJ2-7; the table gives TRBD2 as D, unverified against the DNA. TRBV21-1 counts as a pseudogene. The CDR3 loop spans 16 amino acids.

The chain carries TRBV29-1 and TRBJ2-1; D uncertain. CDR1 and CDR2 from the germline V gene are SQVTM and ANQGSEA. The CDR3 is 12 residues long. V dropped 4 bases and J dropped 2 bases, with 6 bases sitting between them. This chain's CDR3 is CSVGQTYNEQFF. In DNA, the CDR3 is TGCAGCGTTGGGCAGACCTACAATGAGCAGTTCTTC.

The genes are TRBV7-3 and TRBJ2-3, with 9 bases aligning to TRBD2. V shed 2 bases and J 3 bases; nucleotides not matched to a gene: 0. The CDR3 has 14 amino acids. From germline, CDR1 is SGHTA and CDR2 FQGTGA. The CDR3 reads CASSLAGGTDTQYF. The CDR3 region has the DNA TGTGCCAGCAGCTTAGCGGGAGGGACAGATACGCAGTATTTT.

This sequence joins TRBV27 and TRBJ2-5, with a tentative D call TRBD1 (5 bases). The CDR3 is 14 residues long. V was cut by 3 bases and J by 4 bases, with 12 bases left in between. Germline V gene data show CDR1 as MNHEY and CDR2 as SMNVEV (reference sequence). The CDR3 sequence is CASSFGPQGETQYF. As DNA, the CDR3 is TGTGCCAGCAGTTTTGGGCCCCAGGGAGAGACCCAGTACTTC.

This clone came up a few times. As DNA, the CDR3 is TGTGCCTGGAGGGGTGGTTCGACTAGGGCATACAATGAGCAGTTCTTC. Protein: CAWRGGSTRAYNEQFF. The chain carries TRBV30 and TRBJ2-1; TRBD2 might be the D (6 bases). Germline V gives CDR1 GTSNPN, CDR2 SVGIG (reference sequence). V lost 3 bases to trimming and J lost 4 bases, with 19 bases between them. This CDR3 spans 16 amino acids.

This chain connects TRBV6-1 to TRBJ1-1; 12 nucleotides align to TRBD1. CDR3 size: 15 residues. CDR1 and CDR2 (germline): MNHNS, SASEGT. The V and J ends lost 7 bases and 2 bases, in that order; junction bases with no gene match: 5. The CDR3 DNA reads as TGTGCCAGCACTGCCGGGACAGGGGGCAACACTGAAGCTTTCTTT. This translates into CASTAGTGGNTEAFF.

The rearrangement joins TRBV6-4 to TRBJ1-4; D might be TRBD1 (5 bases). CDR1 MRHNA and CDR2 SNTAGT come from the germline V gene. V lost 7 bases, J lost 5 bases, and 17 bases lay in between. The CDR3 consists of 15 residues. CDR3 residues: CASTFGSGGNEKLFF. The CDR3 DNA sequence: TGTGCCAGCACCTTCGGGAGTGGGGGGAATGAAAAACTGTTTTTT.

V is TRBV10-1 and J is TRBJ2-1; D is unclear. This CDR3 is 15 amino acids long. Germline V gene lookup returns CDR1 WNHNN and CDR2 SYGVQD (reference sequence). Between the trimmed V and J ends, which lost 3 bases and 3 bases, there was a span of 12 bases. The CDR3 loop is CASSDQQNIYNEQFF. DNA for the CDR3: TGCGCCAGCAGTGATCAACAGAATATCTACAATGAGCAGTTCTTC.

This clone appeared a few times. The chain links TRBV29-1 to TRBJ2-2, with 7 bases matching TRBD1. The CDR3 is 12 amino acids. V was pared by 5 bases and J by 8 bases, with 5 bases of the junction left unmatched. CDR1 and CDR2 (germline): SQVTM, ANQGSEA. The CDR3 here is CSVHRGAGELFF. The CDR3 DNA sequence: TGCAGCGTTCACAGGGGCGCGGGGGAGCTGTTTTTT.

The table lists this clone with a few counts. The chain is built from TRBV2 and TRBJ2-5; TRBD2 aligns across 7 bases. The CDR3 totals 14 residues. Trimming at V came to 2 bases and at J to 4 bases, leaving 4 bases not matched to a gene. Germline CDR1 is SNHLY and CDR2 is FYNNEI. The CDR3 protein is CASSELGGGETQYF. The CDR3 coding sequence is TGTGCCAGCAGTGAATTGGGCGGGGGAGAGACCCAGTACTTC.

This chain links TRBV27 with TRBJ2-7; 11 positions match TRBD1. CDR3 size: 14 residues. Per germline, CDR1 MNHEY and CDR2 SMNVEV (reference sequence). The V and J ends lost 6 bases and 5 bases, in that order; junction bases with no gene match: 6. This chain's CDR3 is CASSSGTGGDEQYF. The CDR3 DNA follows: TGTGCCAGCAGCTCCGGGACAGGGGGGGACGAGCAGTACTTC.

V and J are TRBV29-1 and TRBJ1-3; D is unclear. The germline V gene has CDR1 SQVTM and CDR2 ANQGSEA. This CDR3 has 13 amino acids. The V end lost 5 bases, the J end lost 0 bases, and 8 bases lay between the germline ends. The CDR3 DNA follows: TGCAGCGTTCGACACTTCTCTGGAAACACCATATATTTT. It encodes CSVRHFSGNTIYF. The variable domain in full, with the rest retrieved from reference TRBV29-1 and TRBJ1-3, is SAVISQKPSRDICQRGTSLTIQCQVDSQVTMMFWYRQQPGQSLTLIATANQGSEATYESGFVIDKFPISRPNLTFSTLTVSNMSPEDSSIYLCSVRHFSGNTIYFGEGSWLTVV.

The genes are TRBV27 and TRBJ1-1; the D gene is possibly TRBD1 (6 bases). V shed 1 base and J shed 4 bases, with 10 bases lying between them. CDR3 length: 14 amino acids. In germline, CDR1 is MNHEY, CDR2 SMNVEV (reference sequence). CDR3 DNA sequence: TGTGCCAGCAGTTTATTAGGGGGGGGCACTGAAGCTTTCTTT. Protein: CASSLLGGGTEAFF.

This chain joins TRBV6-5 and TRBJ2-7; TRBD2 aligns across 7 bases. The CDR3 has 15 amino acids. The ends lost 2 bases at V and 5 bases at J; junction bases unmatched: 9. CDR1 is MNHEY and CDR2 is SVGAGI in the germline V gene. The CDR3: CASSYGAGWGHEQYF. In nucleotides, the CDR3 is TGTGCCAGCAGTTACGGAGCGGGGTGGGGCCACGAGCAGTACTTC.

J is TRBJ1-1 and V is TRBV28, with 8 bases lining up with TRBD1. This CDR3 region has 13 residues. The V and J ends lost 2 bases and 8 bases, in that order; junction bases with no gene match: 4. CDR1 MDHEN and CDR2 SYDVKM come from the germline V gene. This chain's CDR3 is CASSLGQGGEAFF. The DNA for the CDR3 is TGTGCCAGCAGTTTAGGACAGGGAGGGGAAGCTTTCTTT.

The rearrangement uses TRBV11-2 and TRBJ2-1; 9 bases agree with TRBD2. With V trimmed by 5 bases and J by 1 base, 3 bases remained unmatched. CDR1 and CDR2 from the germline V gene are SGHAT and FQNNGV. This CDR3 has 15 residues. The CDR3 sequence: CASSLLAGSYNEQFF. The CDR3 coding sequence is TGTGCCAGCAGCCTCCTAGCGGGATCCTACAATGAGCAGTTCTTC.

Remarks on this clone: Additional DNA sequences in this sample encode the identical CDR3. J is TRBJ2-7 and V is TRBV2; TRBD1 agrees at 11 bases. The CDR3 extends over 13 amino acids. Germline-derived CDR1 and CDR2 are SNHLY and FYNNEI. Trimming at V came to 8 bases and at J to 3 bases, leaving 3 bases not matched to a gene. The CDR3 loop reads CASSGTGGYEQYF. The CDR3 bases are TGTGCCAGCTCAGGGACAGGGGGCTACGAGCAGTACTTC.

This sequence joins TRBV4-2 and TRBJ2-7; 7 nucleotides align to TRBD2. The CDR3 sequence is 15 residues long. The V gene's germline CDR1 is LGHNA and CDR2 YNFKEQ. The V and J ends lost 0 bases and 3 bases, in that order; junction bases with no gene match: 5. Here the CDR3 DNA reads TGTGCCAGCAGCCAAGATTTAGCGGGCCTCTACGAGCAGTACTTC. Translating it yields CASSQDLAGLYEQYF.

A single count supports this clone. The chain uses TRBV19 and TRBJ2-4; D is unresolved. The germline V and J ends were trimmed by 4 bases and 0 bases, with 10 bases remaining between them. Per the germline V gene, CDR1 is LNHDA and CDR2 is SQIVND (reference sequence). The CDR3 consists of 15 residues. CDR3 in amino acids: CASSTGGVAKNIQYF. DNA for the CDR3: TGTGCCAGTAGTACCGGCGGAGTAGCCAAAAACATTCAGTACTTC. The full variable domain, with the rest looked up from reference TRBV19 and TRBJ2-4, is DGGITQSPKYLFRKEGQNVTLSCEQNLNHDAMYWYRQDPGQGLRLIYYSQIVNDFQKGDIAEGYSVSREKKESFPLTVTSAQKNPTAFYLCASSTGGVAKNIQYFGAGTRLSVL.

In its sample, this clone was seen a few times. The chain joins TRBV9 to TRBJ2-7; 9 bases align to TRBD2. The V segment lost 4 bases and the J segment 6 bases; nucleotides outside the gene matches: 14. From germline, CDR1 is SGDLS and CDR2 YYNGEE. The CDR3 totals 16 residues. The CDR3 DNA reads as TGTGCCAGCAGCTCGACTTCGGCGGGAGGGGGCTCCGAGCAGTACTTC. Residues: CASSSTSAGGGSEQYF.

The rearrangement joins TRBV30 to TRBJ1-4; 11 bases line up with TRBD1. Trimming took 2 bases from V and 8 from J; bases not matched to a gene: 7. This CDR3 has 15 residues. CDR1 and CDR2 from the germline V gene are GTSNPN and SVGIG (reference sequence). Here the CDR3 reads CAWSLWTGGREKLFF. CDR3 coding DNA: TGTGCCTGGAGTCTCTGGACAGGGGGCAGAGAAAAACTGTTTTTT.

The rearrangement joins TRBV7-9 to TRBJ2-7; D might be TRBD2 (5 bases). CDR3 length equals 14 residues. Trimming removed 1 base from V and 5 bases from J, with 12 bases in between. Germline loops: CDR1 SEHNR, CDR2 FQNEAQ (reference sequence). The CDR3 protein is CASSLVRGIDEQYF. CDR3 DNA: TGTGCCAGCAGCTTAGTGCGAGGGATCGACGAGCAGTACTTC.

This clone appeared once. V is TRBV29-1 and J is TRBJ2-2; D possibly corresponds to TRBD1 (6 bases). Trimming removed 3 bases from V and 7 bases from J, with 18 bases in between. This CDR3 contains 15 residues. The germline V gene encodes CDR1 SQVTM and CDR2 ANQGSEA. The CDR3, as DNA: TGCAGCGTTGAGAGCGGCAGGGGTATTGGCGGGGAGCTGTTTTTT. Its protein product is CSVESGRGIGGELFF.

The V gene is TRBV6-1, the J gene TRBJ1-2; a weak D match, TRBD1 (6 bases). The CDR3 covers 14 residues. Trimming took 5 bases from V and 7 from J, leaving 17 bases between them. The germline gives CDR1 MNHNS, CDR2 SASEGT. The CDR3 DNA is TGTGCCAGCAGTCGATACAGGGCTCCTCGTGGCTACACCTTC. Its translation: CASSRYRAPRGYTF.

The gene calls are TRBV5-1 and TRBJ1-2, with 9 bases lining up with TRBD1. Germline V gives CDR1 SGHRS, CDR2 YFSETQ. Trimming took 0 bases from V and 5 from J; bases not matched to a gene: 2. This CDR3 spans 14 amino acids. CDR3 in DNA: TGCGCCAGCAGCTTGGAAGGGACAGGGTATGGCTACACCTTC. It encodes CASSLEGTGYGYTF.

The V call is TRBV18, the J call TRBJ2-2; TRBD1 is a possible D gene (5 bases). Per the germline V gene, CDR1 is KGHSH and CDR2 is LQKENI. Deletions cut 1 base from V and 0 bases from J, with 6 bases between. This CDR3 region has 15 residues. For the CDR3, the DNA is TGTGCCAGCTCACCACAGGGGACGAACACCGGGGAGCTGTTTTTT. Protein product: CASSPQGTNTGELFF.

This chain uses TRBV19 with TRBJ2-2; the match to TRBD2 covers 9 bases. The V gene's germline CDR1 is LNHDA and CDR2 SQIVND (reference sequence). The CDR3 contains 17 residues. The V gene end was trimmed by 4 bases and the J gene end by 3 bases; junction bases not matched to a gene: 9. CDR3 residues: CASSTFGAGGYTGELFF. Written as DNA, the CDR3 is TGTGCCAGTAGTACCTTCGGCGCGGGAGGGTACACCGGGGAGCTGTTTTTT.